The 19 T cell receptor beta chains given below trace back to one sample, sequenced in a study of cytomegalovirus exposure and HLA in healthy donors. PCR employed 60 Vbeta and 13 Jbeta primers. Method: immunoSEQ multiplex PCR; TCRdb's copy keeps in-frame clones and lacks some. The sample consists of about 180,000 clones, roughly 75% of them appearing once. The material sequenced was PBMCs. These receptors were collected from a woman in her 30s in good health and CMV-seronegative.

The V and J genes are TRBV7-3 and TRBJ2-7; tentative D call: TRBD1 (5 bases). The CDR3 spans 14 residues. The V gene lost 5 bases and the J gene lost 1 base, with 12 bases spanning the gap. Germline V lookup: CDR1 SGHTA, CDR2 FQGTGA. CDR3 bases: TGTGCCAGCAGCCAGGGCCCAGGATCCTACGAGCAGTACTTC. Encoded protein: CASSQGPGSYEQYF.

This clone has only a few counts. The chain combines TRBV5-1 with TRBJ2-3, with TRBD1 as a possible D gene (6 bases). Germline V gene sequence: CDR1 SGHRS, CDR2 YFSETQ. V lost 2 bases and J 4 bases, leaving 14 bases between the germline ends. The CDR3 consists of 15 residues. The CDR3 DNA sequence: TGCGCCAGCAGCTTAGGGCAGGGGTCTGCAGATACGCAGTATTTT. Its protein product is CASSLGQGSADTQYF.

V usage is TRBV15 and J usage is TRBJ2-1, with D perhaps matching TRBD2 (6 bases). Between the trimmed V and J ends, which lost 3 bases and 4 bases, there was a span of 16 bases. Germline V CDR1 and CDR2: LNHNV, YYDKDF (reference sequence). This CDR3 region has 16 residues. Here the CDR3 reads CATSSSGLPYYNEQFF. DNA of the CDR3: TGTGCCACCAGCAGCTCTGGACTACCATATTACAATGAGCAGTTCTTC.

The V and J genes are TRBV7-2 and TRBJ1-1, with 9 bases lining up with TRBD1. Looked up from germline, CDR1 is SGHTA and CDR2 is FQGNSA. V gave up 5 bases and J gave up 7 bases; unmatched junction bases: 8. The CDR3 extends over 14 amino acids. The CDR3 loop reads CASSGLTGGDEAFF. The DNA of the CDR3 is TGTGCCAGCAGCGGGTTGACAGGGGGGGATGAAGCTTTCTTT.

This chain uses TRBV16 with TRBJ2-2; 12 nucleotides match TRBD2. V lost 7 bases, J lost 6 bases, and 9 bases stayed unmatched. The CDR3 is 16 residues long. Germline CDR1 and CDR2: KGHSY and FQNENV. CDR3 residues: CASNLRTSGVSGELFF. CDR3 DNA sequence: TGTGCCAGCAACCTACGGACTAGCGGGGTCTCCGGGGAGCTGTTTTTT.

The chain has TRBV7-2 and TRBJ2-2; D possibly corresponds to TRBD1 (6 bases). The CDR3 consists of 16 residues. The germline V and J ends were trimmed by 5 bases and 1 base, with 14 bases remaining between them. Germline-derived CDR1 and CDR2 are SGHTA and FQGNSA. The CDR3 DNA reads as TGTGCCAGCAGCCGCCCAGCGGACAGGAACACCGGGGAGCTGTTTTTT. It yields the protein CASSRPADRNTGELFF. Complete variable domain (other parts from reference TRBV7-2 and TRBJ2-2): GAGVSQSPSNKVTEKGKDVELRCDPISGHTALYWYRQSLGQGLEFLIYFQGNSAPDKSGLPSDRFSAERTGGSVSTLTIQRTQQEDSAVYLCASSRPADRNTGELFFGEGSRLTVL.

This clone was observed a few times. V and J are TRBV2 and TRBJ2-1; 9 bases are shared with TRBD1. The germline V gene encodes CDR1 SNHLY and CDR2 FYNNEI. After removal of 4 bases from V and 5 bases from J, the junction contained 6 bases not matched to a gene. The CDR3 is 15 residues long. The CDR3 here is CASSASGTGNNEQFF. CDR3 DNA: TGTGCCAGCAGTGCATCCGGGACAGGGAACAATGAGCAGTTCTTC.

The count of this clone is one. The chain joins TRBV11-2 to TRBJ2-3; D is unresolved. The CDR3 runs 14 residues. V dropped 4 bases and J dropped 0 bases, with 8 bases sitting between them. The germline CDR1 and CDR2 sequences are SGHAT and FQNNGV. The CDR3 here is CASSWSWSTDTQYF. As DNA, the CDR3 is TGTGCCAGCAGCTGGAGTTGGAGCACAGATACGCAGTATTTT.

The rearrangement links TRBV19 to TRBJ2-5; D may be TRBD2 (6 bases). The CDR3 has 12 residues. CDR1 is LNHDA, CDR2 SQIVND, per germline (reference sequence). The V and J ends lost 8 bases and 5 bases respectively, with 12 bases between them. The CDR3 bases are TGTGCCAGTGGCGGGGTAGGCGAGACCCAGTACTTC. It translates to CASGGVGETQYF.

Here the CDR3 DNA reads TGTGCCAGCAGCTTTACGGCTAGCGGACCTTACGAGCAGTACTTC. Protein: CASSFTASGPYEQYF. The J gene is TRBJ2-7, the V gene TRBV5-6, with 7 bases fitting TRBD2. Germline V CDR1 and CDR2: SGHDT, YYEEEE. The junction had 9 bases not matched to a gene; V was cut back by 2 bases and J by 4 bases. CDR3 size: 15 residues.

This clone was seen a few times. The chain couples TRBV19 to TRBJ1-6, with TRBD1 identical over 9 bases. The CDR3 spans 14 residues. V lost 6 bases to trimming and J lost 9 bases; unmatched junction nucleotides: 6. Germline loops: CDR1 LNHDA, CDR2 SQIVND (reference sequence). CDR3 sequence: CASSSTGGGSPLHF. The CDR3 coding sequence is TGTGCCAGTAGCTCGACAGGGGGAGGTTCACCCCTCCACTTT.

The chain has TRBV29-1 and TRBJ1-2; D remains ambiguous. This CDR3 contains 11 residues. CDR1 and CDR2 (germline): SQVTM, ANQGSEA. V gave up 5 bases and J gave up 6 bases, with 10 bases separating them. The CDR3 coding sequence is TGCAGCGTTTTGACATCAGATGGCTACACCTTC. Protein: CSVLTSDGYTF.

This clone has a handful of counts. The chain is built from TRBV4-2 and TRBJ2-3; the match to TRBD2 covers 9 bases. The V gene end was trimmed by 0 bases and the J gene end by 1 base; junction bases not matched to a gene: 2. The CDR3 extends over 16 amino acids. Germline V gene lookup returns CDR1 LGHNA and CDR2 YNFKEQ. The CDR3 region is CASSQDLAGRTDTQYF. DNA of the CDR3: TGTGCCAGCAGCCAAGATCTAGCGGGGCGCACAGATACGCAGTATTTT.

V is TRBV4-2 and J is TRBJ2-7, with D tentatively TRBD2 (6 bases). CDR1 and CDR2 (germline): LGHNA, YNFKEQ. V was shortened by 3 bases and J by 3 bases, with 18 bases between the two germline ends. The CDR3 extends over 16 amino acids. CDR3 in DNA: TGTGCCAGCAGCCAGGCGGACAAGGATAGCGGCTACGAGCAGTACTTC. Translated, it gives CASSQADKDSGYEQYF.

This chain connects TRBV13 to TRBJ1-1, with D possibly TRBD1 on 5 matching bases. The V end lost 6 bases, the J end lost 8 bases, and 13 bases lay between the germline ends. The CDR3 totals 12 residues. The germline CDR1 and CDR2 sequences are PRHDT and FYEKMQ (reference sequence). The CDR3 coding sequence is TGTGCCAGCAGTCATGACAGTCCCGAAGCTTTCTTT. It codes for CASSHDSPEAFF. Using reference TRBV13 and TRBJ1-1 for the parts outside the CDR3, the full variable domain is AAGVIQSPRHLIKEKRETATLKCYPIPRHDTVYWYQQGPGQDPQFLISFYEKMQSDKGSIPDRFSAQQFSDYHSELNMSSLELGDSALYFCASSHDSPEAFFGQGTRLTVV.

The chain couples TRBV9 to TRBJ1-2, with a tentative D call TRBD1 (6 bases). Between the trimmed V and J ends, which lost 0 bases and 8 bases, there was a span of 11 bases. The germline V gene has CDR1 SGDLS and CDR2 YYNGEE. This CDR3 is built from 13 residues. Written as DNA, the CDR3 is TGTGCCAGCAGCGTAGCCAGGGGACGAGGCTACACCTTC. This encodes CASSVARGRGYTF.

V and J are TRBV11-2 and TRBJ2-6; maybe TRBD2 (5 bases). V dropped 5 bases and J dropped 0 bases, with 20 bases sitting between them. CDR1 is SGHAT and CDR2 is FQNNGV in the germline V gene. This CDR3 contains 19 residues. CDR3 protein: CASSLSFGGFNSGANVLTF. CDR3 nucleotide sequence: TGTGCCAGCAGCCTCTCCTTTGGCGGGTTTAACTCTGGGGCCAACGTCCTGACTTTC.

The rearrangement joins TRBV7-2 to TRBJ1-3; D gene ambiguous. V gave up 3 bases and J gave up 0 bases, with 12 bases separating them. CDR3 length equals 16 residues. Looked up from germline, CDR1 is SGHTA and CDR2 is FQGNSA. In DNA, the CDR3 is TGTGCCAGCAGCTTTTCGGGGTCTAGCTCTGGAAACACCATATATTTT. It encodes CASSFSGSSSGNTIYF.

This sequence joins TRBV6-5 and TRBJ2-1, with 11 bases fitting TRBD2. CDR3 length: 14 residues. Trimming cost V 7 bases and J 4 bases; bases outside gene matches: 3. The V gene's germline CDR1 is MNHEY and CDR2 SVGAGI. The CDR3 reads CASMGLAEYNEQFF. CDR3 in DNA: TGTGCCAGCATGGGACTAGCGGAGTACAATGAGCAGTTCTTC.